The 26 T cell receptor beta chains below all came from one sample that was sequenced in a study of patients and donors after allogeneic stem cell transplantation. In TCRdb, the RT-PCR reads were re-called with MiXCR into one record per CDR3 protein. The repertoire holds roughly 880,000 distinct CDR3 sequences, with roughly 18% as singletons. The source material was blood, either unsorted or a sorted T cell fraction (not recorded which). Source of these receptors: a human donor who was either an allogeneic HSCT recipient or a stem cell or donor lymphocyte infusion donor (not recorded which). It is not recorded whose cells these are; they may come from a transplant donor.

This clonotype was seen a few times. The chain couples TRBV5-4 to TRBJ1-4; D is uncertain. V shed 1 base and J shed 7 bases, with 8 bases lying between them. The germline V gene has CDR1 SGHNT and CDR2 YYREEE (reference sequence). The CDR3 is 13 residues long. This CDR3 reads CASSLRDVEKLFF. CDR3 bases: TGTGCCAGCAGCTTGAGGGATGTTGAAAAACTGTTTTTT.

The chain combines TRBV12-3 or TRBV12-4 with TRBJ1-3, with D possibly TRBD1 on 5 matching bases. The CDR3 length is 16 residues. The V end was cut by 7 bases, the J end by 0 bases, with 16 bases between. In nucleotides, the CDR3 is TGTGCCAGCACCTTCGGTAGGGGCCACTCTGGAAACACCATATATTTT. This gives the protein CASTFGRGHSGNTIYF.

This clonotype turned up a few times. The rearrangement joins TRBV5-6 to TRBJ1-5; 7 nucleotides agree with TRBD1. The germline CDR1 and CDR2 sequences are SGHDT and YYEEEE. The V segment lost 0 bases and the J segment 9 bases; nucleotides outside the gene matches: 9. The CDR3 is 15 residues long. CDR3 protein: CASSLEGTVVVPQHF. In nucleotides, the CDR3 is TGTGCCAGCAGCTTGGAAGGGACAGTGGTTGTGCCCCAGCATTTT.

The V gene is TRBV6-2 or TRBV6-3, the J gene TRBJ1-1; unclear D gene. The CDR3 is 14 amino acids. The V and J ends lost 5 bases and 1 base respectively, with 11 bases between them. Per germline, CDR1 MNHEY and CDR2 SVGEGT. The CDR3 loop is CASSPLGRNTEAFF. CDR3 nucleotide sequence: TGTGCCAGCAGTCCCCTAGGGAGGAACACTGAAGCTTTCTTT.

The sample holds a few counts of this clonotype. J is TRBJ2-3 and V is TRBV3-1, with 11 bases aligning to TRBD2. CDR1 is LGHDT and CDR2 is YNNKEL in the germline V gene (reference sequence). This CDR3 region has 17 residues. The J segment lost 5 bases and the V segment lost 0 bases, leaving 7 bases of the junction unmatched. The DNA of the CDR3 is TGTGCCAGCAGCCAAGAGGCTAGCGGGAGGAGGATAGATACGCAGTATTTT. It yields the protein CASSQEASGRRIDTQYF.

This clonotype was seen ten or more times. The chain joins TRBV4-3 to TRBJ2-7; TRBD1 might be the D (6 bases). CDR3 size: 15 residues. The V gene lost 2 bases and the J gene lost 2 bases, with 13 bases spanning the gap. Germline V lookup: CDR1 LGHNA, CDR2 YSLEER. Here the CDR3 DNA reads TGCGCCAGCAGCCAATTACAGGGAACGGCCTACGAGCAGTACTTC. This sequence encodes CASSQLQGTAYEQYF.

In its sample, this clonotype was seen a few times. The J gene is TRBJ1-1, the V gene TRBV11-2; D might be TRBD1 (5 bases). V was trimmed by 5 bases and J by 2 bases, leaving 15 bases between them. In germline, CDR1 is SGHAT, CDR2 FQNNGV. The CDR3 spans 15 residues. CDR3 amino acids: CASSTGQGPNTEAFF. The CDR3, as DNA: TGTGCCAGCAGCACCGGGCAGGGTCCAAACACTGAAGCTTTCTTT.

The chain employs TRBV7-6 and TRBJ1-1; 9 nucleotides match TRBD1. This CDR3 contains 16 residues. V was clipped by 1 base and J by 4 bases; unmatched bases: 7. In germline, CDR1 is SGHVS, CDR2 FNYEAQ. This chain's CDR3 is CASSLVGTGYTTEAFF. CDR3 nucleotides: TGTGCCAGCAGCTTAGTTGGGACAGGGTATACCACTGAAGCTTTCTTT.

This clonotype has just a few counts. The gene calls are TRBV4-1 and TRBJ1-2, with D perhaps TRBD1 (5 bases). Trimming shortened V by 4 bases and J by 4 bases, and 13 bases separated the two germline ends. This CDR3 has 14 amino acids. Per the germline V gene, CDR1 is MGHRA and CDR2 is YSYEKL. CDR3 bases: TGCGCCAGCAGCCTTGGGGCAGTACCCTATGGCTACACCTTC. Its translation: CASSLGAVPYGYTF.

The rearrangement joins TRBV20-1 to TRBJ1-6, with 9 positions matching TRBD1. The ends lost 6 bases at V and 7 bases at J; junction bases unmatched: 16. The CDR3 is 17 amino acids. Germline V gene data show CDR1 as DFQATT and CDR2 as SNEGSKA (reference sequence). CDR3 DNA: TGCAGTGCCACCGGACAGGGGACCCCTCTTGGGAATTCACCCCTCCACTTT. The encoded protein is CSATGQGTPLGNSPLHF.

This clonotype was observed a handful of times. V is TRBV5-1 and J is TRBJ2-2, with D perhaps TRBD2 (5 bases). Germline CDR1 is SGHRS and CDR2 is YFSETQ. Trimming shortened V by 5 bases and J by 1 base, and 9 bases separated the two germline ends. CDR3 length: 14 residues. The CDR3 DNA follows: TGCGCCAGCAGGGAGGCAGAGAACACCGGGGAGCTGTTTTTT. This translates into CASREAENTGELFF.

This clonotype was counted many times. The CDR3 spells CASSFELAWEQYF. The DNA for the CDR3 is TGTGCCAGCAGTTTCGAATTAGCTTGGGAGCAGTACTTC. This chain links TRBV12-3 or TRBV12-4 with TRBJ2-7; D uncertain. V lost 3 bases and J 7 bases, leaving 13 bases between the germline ends. The CDR3 loop spans 13 amino acids.

This clonotype was seen once. The CDR3 sequence: CASTREEPFSYNEQFF. CDR3 DNA: TGTGCCAGTACACGGGAGGAACCCTTTTCTTACAATGAGCAGTTCTTC. V and J are TRBV28 and TRBJ2-1; 7 nucleotides align to TRBD2. Germline CDR1 reads MDHEN; CDR2 reads SYDVKM. The CDR3 is made up of 16 amino acids. J lost 4 bases, V lost 9 bases, and 15 bases had no gene match.

This clonotype was seen a few times. The chain recombines TRBV6-2 or TRBV6-3 with TRBJ2-7; 7 bases line up with TRBD2. From germline, CDR1 is MNHEY and CDR2 SVGEGT. This CDR3 comprises 14 residues. V dropped 2 bases and J dropped 1; count of bases not matched to a gene: 2. CDR3 DNA: TGTGCCAGCAGTTACGAGGGAGGGTCCTACGAGCAGTACTTC. Protein: CASSYEGGSYEQYF.

This clonotype was detected a few times. V and J are TRBV24-1 and TRBJ2-2, with TRBD1 as a possible D gene (6 bases). The CDR3 is made up of 17 amino acids. The germline V and J ends were trimmed by 3 bases and 1 base, with 14 bases remaining between them. Germline values: CDR1 KGHDR, CDR2 SFDVKD. The CDR3 spells CATSDPRPGQNTGELFF. The CDR3 nucleotides are TGTGCCACCAGTGATCCAAGGCCGGGACAGAACACCGGGGAGCTGTTTTTT.

In this sample, this clonotype turned up once. The chain carries TRBV4-2 and TRBJ2-1; D might be TRBD2 (7 bases). This CDR3 region has 16 residues. The germline V gene has CDR1 LGHNA and CDR2 YNFKEQ. The V end was cut by 3 bases, the J end by 1 base, with 13 bases between. The CDR3 DNA sequence: TGTGCCAGCAGCCAGGAGGGGGGGGAGTCCTACAATGAGCAGTTCTTC. Encoded protein: CASSQEGGESYNEQFF.

This sequence joins TRBV7-6 and TRBJ2-2; 7 bases align to TRBD2. V was pared by 2 bases and J by 0 bases, with 15 bases of the junction left unmatched. Germline V gene lookup returns CDR1 SGHVS and CDR2 FNYEAQ. The CDR3 has 20 amino acids. CDR3 bases: TGTGCCAGCAGCTTAAGTCCCCTAGCGGCGGCAAGGACGAACACCGGGGAGCTGTTTTTT. Protein product: CASSLSPLAAARTNTGELFF.

The chain is built from TRBV7-8 and TRBJ1-2; D is undetermined. This CDR3 contains 13 residues. Germline-derived CDR1 and CDR2 are SGHVS and FQNEAQ. Trimming left V 3 bases short and J 4 bases short, with 9 bases between. As DNA, the CDR3 is TGTGCCAGCAGCTTGCGGCTAGGCTATGGCTACACCTTC. Its translation is CASSLRLGYGYTF.

V usage is TRBV5-1 and J usage is TRBJ2-1, with D maybe TRBD2 (6 bases). The CDR3 runs to 16 residues. Germline CDR1 is SGHRS and CDR2 is YFSETQ. Deletions cut 0 bases from V and 6 bases from J, with 16 bases between. The CDR3 sequence is CASSLASWGAGNEQFF. CDR3 nucleotides: TGCGCCAGCAGCTTGGCCAGCTGGGGAGCGGGCAATGAGCAGTTCTTC.

The chain carries TRBV11-3 and TRBJ1-6, with D tentatively TRBD1 (6 bases). Looked up from germline, CDR1 is SGHNT and CDR2 is YENEEA. The CDR3 spans 16 residues. Between the trimmed V and J ends, which lost 2 bases and 8 bases, there was a span of 16 bases. The CDR3: CASSLTPDSLHSPLHF. The CDR3 coding sequence is TGTGCCAGCAGCTTAACCCCGGACAGTCTGCATTCACCCCTCCACTTT.

The V gene is TRBV12-3 or TRBV12-4, the J gene TRBJ2-3; 10 bases match TRBD2. With 4 bases clipped from V and 5 bases from J, the junction kept 12 bases outside the gene matches. This CDR3 has 17 amino acids. CDR3 in DNA: TGTGCCAGCAGTTCCCCCCCTGGTCTAGCGGGGGTAGATACGCAGTATTTT. It encodes CASSSPPGLAGVDTQYF.

V gene TRBV3-1 combines with J gene TRBJ2-3, with D possibly being TRBD2 (5 bases). V lost 4 bases and J lost 8, with 22 bases in between. The CDR3 is 16 residues long. Germline V gene sequence: CDR1 LGHDT, CDR2 YNNKEL (reference sequence). The CDR3 spells CASSLGRQAHRGTQYF. The CDR3 bases are TGTGCCAGCAGCCTAGGCAGGCAGGCGCATCGGGGTACGCAGTATTTT.

In its sample, this clonotype was seen a few times. This rearrangement joins TRBV4-1 to TRBJ2-2; no clear D gene. V lost 0 bases, J lost 6 bases, and 14 bases lay in between. Germline CDR1 MGHRA, CDR2 YSYEKL. The CDR3 is 16 amino acids. CDR3 coding DNA: TGCGCCAGCAGCCAAGAAGGTGGCGGCGTGGCCGGGGAGCTGTTTTTT. It translates to CASSQEGGGVAGELFF.

The gene calls are TRBV6-2 or TRBV6-3 and TRBJ2-1; D possibly corresponds to TRBD2 (5 bases). Trimming cost V 4 bases and J 12 bases, with 25 bases left between them. This CDR3 has 16 residues. The germline gives CDR1 MNHEY, CDR2 SVGEGT. The CDR3 nucleotides read TGTGCCAGCAGTTCTGGACGGAGGAGGACCCACAGTGGGCAGTTCTTC. It encodes CASSSGRRRTHSGQFF.

The table lists this clonotype with many counts. CDR3 nucleotide sequence: TGTGCCATCAGGCAGGGCTTAAATCAGCCCCAGCATTTT. Protein: CAIRQGLNQPQHF. The chain recombines TRBV10-3 with TRBJ1-5; D might be TRBD1 (5 bases). The V end lost 6 bases, the J end lost 4 bases, and 10 bases lay between the germline ends. The germline CDR1 and CDR2 sequences are ENHRY and SYGVKD. CDR3 size: 13 residues.

This clonotype occurred a few times. The chain employs TRBV12-3 or TRBV12-4 and TRBJ2-2; 14 nucleotides agree with TRBD2. With V trimmed by 6 bases and J by 0 bases, 15 bases remained unmatched. This CDR3 is 21 amino acids long. The CDR3 coding sequence is TGTGCCAGCAGCCACTTCCCGGGACTAGCGGGGGAATACGCGAACACCGGGGAGCTGTTTTTT. Translation gives CASSHFPGLAGEYANTGELFF.